The clone carrying this T cell receptor beta chain has a handful of counts. The target antigen is unknown. This may arise from a read error, as a much more abundant clone is one base away. This sample was included in a study of regulatory T cells in long-lasting Graves disease. Findings and limits, study-wide: Those with persistent Graves' had less TCR diversity than newly diagnosed patients.

Assembly of TCR beta libraries relied on iRepertoire HTBI primers together with Arm-PCR of CDR3 regions. TCRdb re-called the multiplex PCR reads through MiXCR, storing one row per CDR3 protein. Counted here are about 540,000 distinct CDR3 sequences, roughly 14% occurring once; the ten biggest clones make up 8.5% to 10%. The CDR3 is 12 residues long. V gave up 5 bases and J gave up 7 bases, with 9 bases separating them. Time point defined: newly diagnosed GD, antithyroid drugs for less than 3 months. Following extraction of RNA from PBMCs, that RNA was used to make the TCR library. These data were also filed under a second study, of T cells in Graves' hyperthyroidism and ophthalmopathy.

The source material was peripheral blood mononuclear cells (PBMCs), sampled at new diagnosis, from a patient treated with antithyroid drugs. The rearrangement uses TRBV12-3 or TRBV12-4 and TRBJ2-1; tentatively, D is TRBD2 (5 bases). The sequence came from a man between 25 and 39 years old with Graves disease. The CDR3 DNA reads TGTGCCAGCAGTGCGGGCGCGAATGAGCAGTTCTTC. Encoded protein: CASSAGANEQFF.